This TCR beta chain was identified in a study of cytomegalovirus exposure and HLA in healthy donors. The study, taken as a whole, reports: The authors listed roughly 150 TCR beta chains as cytomegalovirus-associated.

Separate from the approximately 670-subject first cohort, the roughly 130-subject validation cohort was the one that the donors belonged to. Details on this clone: Its cognate antigen is unknown.

The method was immunoSEQ multiplex PCR; TCRdb's version includes in-frame clones alone and lacks a portion of them. The table shows 90,000 or so clones, with around 85% occurring only once. This CDR3 comprises 16 residues. Germline V gene lookup returns CDR1 PRHDT and CDR2 FYEKMQ (reference sequence). The V segment lost 6 bases and the J segment 2 bases; nucleotides outside the gene matches: 10. The sample was PBMCs. The chain recombines TRBV13 with TRBJ2-1; 7 nucleotides match TRBD1. This receptor was identified in a man aged 18 to 30 in good health and CMV-seropositive. For the CDR3, the DNA is TGTGCCAGCAGTTTATCGACAGGGCAGGCCTACAATGAGCAGTTCTTC. It translates to CASSLSTGQAYNEQFF.